Listed below are T cell receptor beta chains from one sample, sequenced in a study of OX40 agonist ivuxolimab in advanced cancers. Generated by immunoSEQ multiplex PCR, the TCRdb table keeps only in-frame clones and is missing some. In the table there are approximately 74,000 clones, approximately 90% of which are singletons. This specimen consisted of CD4+ or CD8+ T cells sorted from blood, obtained in a trial of the OX40 agonist ivuxolimab. Receptor source: an adult with an advanced solid tumor such as melanoma, head and neck, liver or kidney cancer. The CDR3 runs from the conserved cysteine through the conserved F or W. Fields, in order: D gene, J gene, clone size, V gene, CDR3 DNA, CDR3 protein. The D gene is left open where the match is weak. The listing skips clone size in some rows; elsewhere it reads once, few, many or a size class.

>-|TRBJ2-2|-|TRBV27
TGTGCCAGCAGGAAGGGGGGCGGGGAGCTGTTTTTT
CASRKGGGELFF
>-|TRBJ2-5|once|TRBV21-1
TGTGCCAGCATTACCCGGAGACAGGGGGTGGAGGAGACCCAGTACTTC
CASITRRQGVEETQYF
>-|TRBJ2-1|-|TRBV4-2
TGTGCCAGCAGCCAAGGAGGGTATGAGCAGTTCTTC
CASSQGGYEQFF
>-|TRBJ1-2|once|TRBV5-4
TGTGCCAGCAGCTTTACCGGGACGGTTTATGGCTACACCTTC
CASSFTGTVYGYTF
>-|TRBJ2-7|-|TRBV29-1
TGCAGCGTGGAAGGGGAGGCCTACGAGCAGTACTTC
CSVEGEAYEQYF
>TRBD2|TRBJ2-1|-|TRBV2
TGTGCCAGCAGTTCCCTAGCGGGAGAGGTATACAATGAGCAGTTCTTC
CASSSLAGEVYNEQFF
>-|TRBJ2-1|-|TRBV4-3
TGCGCCAGCAGCCAATTTAGGGACGATGAGCAGTTCTTC
CASSQFRDDEQFF
>-|TRBJ1-2|-|TRBV6-6
TGTGCCAGCAGTTTAGGACCCATAGGAGATGGCTACACCTTC
CASSLGPIGDGYTF
>-|TRBJ1-1|-|TRBV5-1
TGCGCCAGCAGCTTGGACGCCTCCCCTGAAGCTTTCTTT
CASSLDASPEAFF
>-|TRBJ1-1|-|TRBV7-9
TGTGCCAGCAGCTTCCCTGACAGGATTAACACTGAAGCTTTCTTT
CASSFPDRINTEAFF
>-|TRBJ1-5|-|TRBV19
TGTGCCAGTAGATCGGTTTATATAGGGGATCAGCCCCAGCATTTT
CASRSVYIGDQPQHF
>TRBD2|TRBJ2-3|-|TRBV7-3
TGTGCCAGCAGCCTCGGGAGGGTTAGGAGTACAGATACGCAGTATTTT
CASSLGRVRSTDTQYF
>-|TRBJ2-3|once|TRBV7-2
TGTGCCAGCAGCTTATGGGGCACAGATACGCAGTATTTT
CASSLWGTDTQYF
>-|TRBJ1-2|-|TRBV28
TGTGCCAGCAGCACTGAGGCAGGGACGATCAATTGGTATGGCTACACCTTC
CASSTEAGTINWYGYTF
>-|TRBJ2-7|-|TRBV7-3
TGTGCCAGCAGCCCCCGTGAGAACGAGCAGTACTTC
CASSPRENEQYF
>-|TRBJ2-3|-|TRBV7-9
TGTGCCTCCGGGAGATACACAGATACGCAGTATTTT
CASGRYTDTQYF
>-|TRBJ1-1|-|TRBV4-3
TGCGCCAGCAGCCGTGGGAACACTGAAGCTTTCTTT
CASSRGNTEAFF
>-|TRBJ2-7|-|TRBV7-9
TGTGCCAGCAGCTTCCTTGTCCCATCTGTCTCCTACGAGCAGTACTTC
CASSFLVPSVSYEQYF